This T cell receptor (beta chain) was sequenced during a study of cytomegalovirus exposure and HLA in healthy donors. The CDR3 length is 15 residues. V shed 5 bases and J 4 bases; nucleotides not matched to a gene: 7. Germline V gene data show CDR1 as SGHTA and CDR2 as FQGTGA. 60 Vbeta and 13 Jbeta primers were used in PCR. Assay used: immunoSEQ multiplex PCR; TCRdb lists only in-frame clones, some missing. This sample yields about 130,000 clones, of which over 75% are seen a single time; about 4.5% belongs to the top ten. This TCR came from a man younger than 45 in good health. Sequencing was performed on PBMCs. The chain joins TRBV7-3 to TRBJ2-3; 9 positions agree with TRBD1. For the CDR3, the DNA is TGTGCCAGCAGCCCCGGGACAGGGTATGCAGATACGCAGTATTTT. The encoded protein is CASSPGTGYADTQYF.